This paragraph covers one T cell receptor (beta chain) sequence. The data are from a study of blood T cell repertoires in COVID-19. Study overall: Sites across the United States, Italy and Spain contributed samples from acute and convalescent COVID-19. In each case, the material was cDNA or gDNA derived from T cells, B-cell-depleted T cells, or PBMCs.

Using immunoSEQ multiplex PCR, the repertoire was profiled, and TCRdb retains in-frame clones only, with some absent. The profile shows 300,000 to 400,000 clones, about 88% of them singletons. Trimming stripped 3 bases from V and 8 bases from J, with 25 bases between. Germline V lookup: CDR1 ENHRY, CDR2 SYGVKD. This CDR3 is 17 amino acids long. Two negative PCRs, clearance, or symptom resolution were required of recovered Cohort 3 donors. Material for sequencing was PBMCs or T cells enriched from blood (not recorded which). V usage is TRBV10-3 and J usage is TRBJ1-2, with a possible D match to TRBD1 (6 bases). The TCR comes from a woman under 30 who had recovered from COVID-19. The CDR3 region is CAISDSHLSTGNQGYTF. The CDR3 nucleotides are TGTGCCATCAGTGACTCTCATTTATCCACAGGGAACCAAGGCTACACCTTC.